The next 19 T cell receptor beta chains were all read from a single sample in a study of T-cell memory formation after mild COVID-19. Each CDR3 protein is one row after TCRdb ran MiXCR on the 5' RACE reads. The sample consists of more than 150,000 distinct CDR3 sequences, approximately 17% of them appearing once. The specimen was PBMCs or a T cell subset sorted from them (not recorded which). The receptor source for this set is a young man who had mild COVID-19 (a few samples of this study predate the infection). Cell type and time point are not known.

This clonotype was observed a handful of times. This sequence joins TRBV5-5 and TRBJ1-1; no clear D gene. CDR3 length: 15 amino acids. Trimming pared 0 bases from V and 5 bases from J, leaving 14 bases between. Germline V lookup: CDR1 SGHKS, CDR2 YYEKEE (reference sequence). The CDR3 sequence: CASSLGNTAGTEAFF. The DNA for the CDR3 is TGTGCCAGCAGCTTGGGGAACACCGCGGGAACTGAAGCTTTCTTT. The whole variable domain, remainder taken from reference TRBV5-5 and TRBJ1-1, is DAGVTQSPTHLIKTRGQQVTLRCSPISGHKSVSWYQQVLGQGPQFIFQYYEKEERGRGNFPDRFSARQFPNYSSELNVNALLLGDSALYLCASSLGNTAGTEAFFGQGTRLTVV.

This chain uses TRBV7-2 with TRBJ2-7, with D perhaps TRBD2 (6 bases). Trimming cost V 8 bases and J 0 bases, with 8 bases left between them. The germline CDR1 and CDR2 sequences are SGHTA and FQGNSA. The CDR3 has 12 amino acids. This chain's CDR3 is CASGGGSYEQYF. Written as DNA, the CDR3 is TGTGCCAGCGGGGGAGGCTCCTACGAGCAGTACTTC.

The chain joins TRBV6-1 to TRBJ2-2, with D possibly matching TRBD1 (6 bases). V dropped 1 base and J dropped 13 bases, with 13 bases sitting between them. Germline V gene sequence: CDR1 MNHNS, CDR2 SASEGT. The CDR3 spans 13 residues. The CDR3 sequence is CASSEDRARALFF. The DNA of the CDR3 is TGTGCCAGCAGTGAAGACAGGGCACGGGCGCTGTTTTTT.

Only a few counts were recorded for this clonotype. The chain links TRBV11-2 to TRBJ2-5; D remains ambiguous. The CDR3 has 13 residues. The germline V gene encodes CDR1 SGHAT and CDR2 FQNNGV. V gave up 0 bases and J gave up 4 bases, with 6 bases separating them. The CDR3 DNA reads as TGTGCCAGCAGCTTAGAGTCGTCAGAGACCCAGTACTTC. Translating it yields CASSLESSETQYF.

This clonotype was counted many times. The chain's CDR3 is CASTKTENTEAFF. The CDR3, as DNA: TGTGCCAGCACCAAGACGGAGAACACTGAAGCTTTCTTT. The gene calls are TRBV2 and TRBJ1-1; D is ambiguous. In germline, CDR1 is SNHLY, CDR2 FYNNEI. CDR3 length: 13 residues. V was shortened by 7 bases and J by 1 base, with 10 bases between the two germline ends. Supplemented by reference TRBV2 and TRBJ1-1, the full variable domain reads EPEVTQTPSHQVTQMGQEVILRCVPISNHLYFYWYRQILGQKVEFLVSFYNNEISEKSEIFDDQFSVERPDGSNFTLKIRSTKLEDSAMYFCASTKTENTEAFFGQGTRLTVV.

The chain couples TRBV20-1 to TRBJ2-2; no clear D. This CDR3 is built from 16 residues. Germline V CDR1 and CDR2: DFQATT, SNEGSKA (reference sequence). V lost 0 bases, J lost 4 bases, and 15 bases lay in between. The CDR3 DNA follows: TGCAGTGCTAGAGATGGCCGGCGAGATCTCACCGGGGAGCTGTTTTTT. It is translated as CSARDGRRDLTGELFF.

The sample holds a few counts of this clonotype. This chain uses TRBV7-3 with TRBJ1-6; D unclear. V lost 0 bases and J lost 10, with 7 bases in between. Per germline, CDR1 SGHTA and CDR2 FQGTGA. The CDR3 extends over 13 amino acids. CDR3 DNA: TGTGCCAGCAGCTTAACGCAGGAGTCACCCCTCCACTTT. Its translation is CASSLTQESPLHF.

This clonotype was counted only a few times. The chain employs TRBV10-3 and TRBJ2-3; perhaps TRBD2 as D (5 bases). With 6 bases removed from V and 4 bases from J, the gap between germline ends came to 11 bases. CDR1 is ENHRY and CDR2 is SYGVKD in the germline V gene. CDR3 length: 13 residues. Here the CDR3 DNA reads TGTGCCATCAGCCCTGGAGGAGCAGATACGCAGTATTTT. Amino acids: CAISPGGADTQYF.

This clonotype was detected only a few times. This rearrangement joins TRBV10-3 to TRBJ2-6, with D possibly being TRBD1 (5 bases). The CDR3 extends over 16 amino acids. In germline, CDR1 is ENHRY, CDR2 SYGVKD. Trimming removed 2 bases from V and 3 bases from J, with 11 bases in between. The CDR3 DNA reads TGTGCCATCAGTGAGGCAGGGTCTGGTGGGGCCAACGTCCTGACTTTC. Its protein product is CAISEAGSGGANVLTF.

Here the CDR3 reads CASRVQETYEQYF. DNA for the CDR3: TGTGCCAGCAGGGTCCAGGAAACGTACGAGCAGTACTTC. The chain uses TRBV12-3 or TRBV12-4 and TRBJ2-7; D not certain. V gave up 6 bases and J gave up 4 bases, with 13 bases separating them. The CDR3 runs to 13 residues.

This clonotype turned up a few times. The chain links TRBV5-1 to TRBJ2-4; D is perhaps TRBD1 (5 bases). Germline lookup yields CDR1 SGHRS and CDR2 YFSETQ. V lost 0 bases to trimming and J lost 10 bases, with 8 bases between them. CDR3 length: 12 residues. CDR3 amino acids: CASSLVREIQYF. For the CDR3, the DNA is TGCGCCAGCAGCTTGGTCAGGGAAATTCAGTACTTC.

The CDR3 is CASSSLSTTEAFF. The CDR3 nucleotides are TGTGCCAGCAGTTCTTTATCCACCACTGAAGCTTTCTTT. The chain uses TRBV6-1 and TRBJ1-1, with unresolved D. CDR1 and CDR2 (germline): MNHNS, SASEGT. The CDR3 consists of 13 residues. V dropped 5 bases and J dropped 4 bases, with 11 bases sitting between them.

The V gene is TRBV6-5, the J gene TRBJ1-5, with no clear D. Germline V gene lookup returns CDR1 MNHEY and CDR2 SVGAGI. The CDR3 has 15 residues. Trimming cost V 0 bases and J 2 bases, with 8 bases left between them. DNA for the CDR3: TGTGCCAGCAGTTACTCGGTCCGGGGCAATCAGCCCCAGCATTTT. Protein: CASSYSVRGNQPQHF.

Only a few counts were recorded for this clonotype. The J gene is TRBJ2-3, the V gene TRBV5-5, with 8 positions matching TRBD1. The length of the CDR3 is 14 residues. The trim removed 4 bases at V and 4 bases at J, leaving 5 bases unmatched. Germline values: CDR1 SGHKS, CDR2 YYEKEE (reference sequence). CDR3 DNA: TGTGCCAGCAGCCCGGACAGGGTCTCAGATACGCAGTATTTT. Translating it yields CASSPDRVSDTQYF.

This clonotype occurred once. The chain recombines TRBV10-3 with TRBJ2-6; D assignment may be TRBD1 or TRBD2 (6 bases each). Trimming left V 2 bases short and J 4 bases short, with 18 bases between. This CDR3 is 18 amino acids long. Germline assignment: CDR1 ENHRY and CDR2 SYGVKD. The CDR3 reads CAISEPTGALGGANVLTF. The CDR3 coding sequence is TGTGCCATCAGTGAGCCGACGGGGGCCCTGGGGGGGGCCAACGTCCTGACTTTC.

The J gene is TRBJ2-1, the V gene TRBV5-8, with 7 bases fitting TRBD2. The CDR3 is 15 residues long. Losses at the gene ends were 0 bases for V and 1 base for J; bases not matched to a gene: 1. In germline, CDR1 is SGHTS, CDR2 YDEGEE. DNA of the CDR3: TGTGCCAGCAGCTTGGGACTAGCATCCTACAATGAGCAGTTCTTC. This encodes CASSLGLASYNEQFF.

The chain recombines TRBV2 with TRBJ2-2; D is undetermined. There are 12 residues in the CDR3. V gave up 4 bases and J gave up 5 bases, with 5 bases separating them. Germline V gene sequence: CDR1 SNHLY, CDR2 FYNNEI. CDR3 residues: CASSVATGELFF. The CDR3 DNA reads TGTGCCAGCAGTGTAGCAACCGGGGAGCTGTTTTTT.

The genes are TRBV20-1 and TRBJ1-3; TRBD1 matches at 8 bases. The CDR3 length is 15 residues. CDR1 DFQATT and CDR2 SNEGSKA come from the germline V gene (reference sequence). V lost 1 base and J lost 2; bases outside the gene matches: 4. CDR3 DNA: TGCAGTGCTAGAGCCAGGGACAGGACTGGAAACACCATATATTTT. Translating it yields CSARARDRTGNTIYF.

The genes are TRBV6-6 and TRBJ1-1; 7 nucleotides match TRBD1. This CDR3 is 15 amino acids long. Germline V CDR1 and CDR2: MNHNY, SVGAGI (reference sequence). The V and J ends lost 5 bases and 1 base, in that order; junction bases with no gene match: 7. CDR3 sequence: CASSGTGTANTEAFF. The CDR3 DNA follows: TGTGCCAGCAGTGGGACCGGGACAGCGAACACTGAAGCTTTCTTT.